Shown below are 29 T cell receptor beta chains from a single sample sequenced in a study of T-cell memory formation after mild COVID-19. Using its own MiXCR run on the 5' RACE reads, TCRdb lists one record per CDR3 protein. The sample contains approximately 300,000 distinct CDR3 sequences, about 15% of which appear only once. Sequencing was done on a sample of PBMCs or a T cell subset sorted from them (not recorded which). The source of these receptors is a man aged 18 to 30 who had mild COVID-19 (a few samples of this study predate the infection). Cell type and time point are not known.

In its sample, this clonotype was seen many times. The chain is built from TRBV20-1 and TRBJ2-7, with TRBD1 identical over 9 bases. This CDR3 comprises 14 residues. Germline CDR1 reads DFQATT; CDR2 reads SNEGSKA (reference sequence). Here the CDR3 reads CSVMRQGVSYEQYF. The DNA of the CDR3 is TGCAGCGTTATGCGACAGGGGGTCTCCTACGAGCAGTACTTC.

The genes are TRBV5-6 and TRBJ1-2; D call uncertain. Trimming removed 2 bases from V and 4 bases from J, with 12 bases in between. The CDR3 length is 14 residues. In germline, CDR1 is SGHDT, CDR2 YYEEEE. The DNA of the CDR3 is TGTGCCAGCAGCTTAGCAGGACCGACCTATGGCTACACCTTC. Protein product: CASSLAGPTYGYTF. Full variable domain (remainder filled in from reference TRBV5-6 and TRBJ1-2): DAGVTQSPTHLIKTRGQQVTLRCSPKSGHDTVSWYQQALGQGPQFIFQYYEEEERQRGNFPDRFSGHQFPNYSSELNVNALLLGDSALYLCASSLAGPTYGYTFGSGTRLTVV.

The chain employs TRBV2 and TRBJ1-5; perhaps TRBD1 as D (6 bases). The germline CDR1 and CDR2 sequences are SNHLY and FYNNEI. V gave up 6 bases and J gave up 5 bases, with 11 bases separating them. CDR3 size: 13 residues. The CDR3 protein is CASRQGRDQPQHF. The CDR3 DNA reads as TGTGCCAGCAGACAGGGTCGTGATCAGCCCCAGCATTTT.

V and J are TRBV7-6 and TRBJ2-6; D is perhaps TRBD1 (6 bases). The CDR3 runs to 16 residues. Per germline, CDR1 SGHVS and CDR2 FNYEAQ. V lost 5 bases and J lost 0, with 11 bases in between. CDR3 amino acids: CASSRGQLSGANVLTF. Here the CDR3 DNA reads TGTGCCAGCAGCCGTGGACAGCTCTCTGGGGCCAACGTCCTGACTTTC.

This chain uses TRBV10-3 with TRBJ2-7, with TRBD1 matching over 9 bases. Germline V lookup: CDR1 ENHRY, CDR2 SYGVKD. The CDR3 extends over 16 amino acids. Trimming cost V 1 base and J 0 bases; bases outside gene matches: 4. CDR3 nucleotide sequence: TGTGCCATCAGTGAGTTCGGACAGGGGCCCTCCTACGAGCAGTACTTC. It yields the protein CAISEFGQGPSYEQYF.

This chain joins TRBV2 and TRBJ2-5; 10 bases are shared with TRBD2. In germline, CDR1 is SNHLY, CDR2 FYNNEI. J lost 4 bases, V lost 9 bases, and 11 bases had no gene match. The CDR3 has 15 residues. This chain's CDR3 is CASPSGGARAETQYF. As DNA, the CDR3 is TGTGCCAGTCCCAGCGGGGGGGCCCGGGCAGAGACCCAGTACTTC.

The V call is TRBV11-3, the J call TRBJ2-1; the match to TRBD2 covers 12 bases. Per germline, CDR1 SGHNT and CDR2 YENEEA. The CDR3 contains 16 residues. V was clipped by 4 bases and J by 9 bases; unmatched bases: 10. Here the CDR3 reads CASSSRTSGVSVEQFF. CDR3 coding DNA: TGTGCCAGCAGCTCCCGGACTAGCGGGGTATCAGTTGAGCAGTTCTTC.

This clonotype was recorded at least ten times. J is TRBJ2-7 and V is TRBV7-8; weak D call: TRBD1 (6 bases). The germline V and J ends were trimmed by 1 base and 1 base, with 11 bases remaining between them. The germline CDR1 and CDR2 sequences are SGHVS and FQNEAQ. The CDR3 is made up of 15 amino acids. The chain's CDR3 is CASSLVQGPSYEQYV. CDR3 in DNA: TGTGCCAGCAGCTTAGTACAGGGTCCGTCCTACGAGCAGTACGTC.

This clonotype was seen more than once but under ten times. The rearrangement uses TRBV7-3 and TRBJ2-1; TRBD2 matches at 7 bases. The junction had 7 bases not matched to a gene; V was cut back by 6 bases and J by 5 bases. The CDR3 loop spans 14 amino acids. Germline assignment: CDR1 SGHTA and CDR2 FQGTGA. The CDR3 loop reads CASRVLAADNEQFF. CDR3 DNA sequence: TGTGCCAGCAGGGTGCTAGCGGCCGACAATGAGCAGTTCTTC.

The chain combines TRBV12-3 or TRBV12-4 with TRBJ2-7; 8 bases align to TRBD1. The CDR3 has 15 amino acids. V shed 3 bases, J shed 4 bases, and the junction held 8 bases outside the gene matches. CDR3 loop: CASSFFDRGGYEQYF. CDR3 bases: TGTGCCAGCAGTTTCTTCGACAGGGGCGGTTACGAGCAGTACTTC.

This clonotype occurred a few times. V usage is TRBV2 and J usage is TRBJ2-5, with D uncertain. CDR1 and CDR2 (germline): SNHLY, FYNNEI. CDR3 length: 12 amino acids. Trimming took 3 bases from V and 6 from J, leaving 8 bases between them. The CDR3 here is CASSDLEKTQYF. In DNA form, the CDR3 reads TGTGCCAGCAGTGATTTGGAAAAGACCCAGTACTTC.

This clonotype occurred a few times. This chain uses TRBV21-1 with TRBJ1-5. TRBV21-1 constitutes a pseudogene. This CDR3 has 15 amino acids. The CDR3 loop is CASRGVLHTDQPQHF. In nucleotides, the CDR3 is TGTGCCAGCAGGGGGGTGTTGCACACCGATCAGCCCCAGCATTTT.

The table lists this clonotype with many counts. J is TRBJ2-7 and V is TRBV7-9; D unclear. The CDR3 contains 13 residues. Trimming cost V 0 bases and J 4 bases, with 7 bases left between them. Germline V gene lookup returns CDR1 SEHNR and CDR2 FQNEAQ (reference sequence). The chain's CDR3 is CASSLAGGYEQYV. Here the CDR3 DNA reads TGTGCCAGCAGCTTAGCGGGCGGATACGAGCAGTACGTC.

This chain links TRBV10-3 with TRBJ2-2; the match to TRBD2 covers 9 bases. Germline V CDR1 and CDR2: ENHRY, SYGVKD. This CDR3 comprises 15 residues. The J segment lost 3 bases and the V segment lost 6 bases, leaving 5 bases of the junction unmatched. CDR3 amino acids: CAIRAAGGYTGELFF. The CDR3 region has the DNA TGTGCCATCAGGGCGGCGGGGGGGTACACCGGGGAGCTGTTTTTT.

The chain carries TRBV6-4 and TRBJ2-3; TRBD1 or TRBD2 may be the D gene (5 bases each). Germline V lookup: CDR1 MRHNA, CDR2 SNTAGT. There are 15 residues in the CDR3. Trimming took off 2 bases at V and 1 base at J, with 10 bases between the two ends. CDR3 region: CASSDNRGGTDTQYF. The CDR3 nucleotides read TGTGCCAGCAGTGACAACCGAGGGGGCACAGATACGCAGTATTTT.

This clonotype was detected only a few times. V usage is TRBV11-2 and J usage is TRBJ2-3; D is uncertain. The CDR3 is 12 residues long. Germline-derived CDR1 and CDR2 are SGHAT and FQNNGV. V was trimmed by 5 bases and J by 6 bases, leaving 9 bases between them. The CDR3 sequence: CASSRVLDTQYF. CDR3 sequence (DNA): TGTGCCAGCAGCCGGGTCCTGGATACGCAGTATTTT. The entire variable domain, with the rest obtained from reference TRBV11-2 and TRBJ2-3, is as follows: EAGVAQSPRYKIIEKRQSVAFWCNPISGHATLYWYQQILGQGPKLLIQFQNNGVVDDSQLPKDRFSAERLKGVDSTLKIQPAKLEDSAVYLCASSRVLDTQYFGPGTRLTVL.

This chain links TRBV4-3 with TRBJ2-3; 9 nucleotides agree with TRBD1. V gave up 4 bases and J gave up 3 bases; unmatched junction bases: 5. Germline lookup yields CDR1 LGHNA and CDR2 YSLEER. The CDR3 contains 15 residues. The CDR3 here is CASSLGDRGTDTQYF. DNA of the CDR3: TGCGCCAGCAGCCTCGGCGACAGGGGGACAGATACGCAGTATTTT.

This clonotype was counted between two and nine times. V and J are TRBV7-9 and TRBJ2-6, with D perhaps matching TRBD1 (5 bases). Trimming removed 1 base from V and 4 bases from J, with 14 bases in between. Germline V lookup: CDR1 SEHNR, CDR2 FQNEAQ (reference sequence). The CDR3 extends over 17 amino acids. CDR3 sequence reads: CASSLVPGPKGANVLTF. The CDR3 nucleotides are TGTGCCAGCAGCTTAGTCCCAGGGCCTAAAGGGGCCAACGTCCTGACTTTC. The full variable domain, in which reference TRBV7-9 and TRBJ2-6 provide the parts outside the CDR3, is DTGVSQNPRHKITKRGQNVTFRCDPISEHNRLYWYRQTLGQGPEFLTYFQNEAQLEKSRLLSDRFSAERPKGSFSTLEIQRTEQGDSAMYLCASSLVPGPKGANVLTFGAGSRLTVL.

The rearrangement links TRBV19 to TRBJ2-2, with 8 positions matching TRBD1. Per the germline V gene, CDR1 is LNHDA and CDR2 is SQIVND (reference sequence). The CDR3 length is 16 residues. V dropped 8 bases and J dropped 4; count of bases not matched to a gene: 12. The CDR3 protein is CASQVRDRGLTGELFF. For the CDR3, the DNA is TGTGCCAGTCAAGTGAGAGACAGGGGTCTCACCGGGGAGCTGTTTTTT. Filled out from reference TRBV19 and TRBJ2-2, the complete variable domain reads DGGITQSPKYLFRKEGQNVTLSCEQNLNHDAMYWYRQDPGQGLRLIYYSQIVNDFQKGDIAEGYSVSREKKESFPLTVTSAQKNPTAFYLCASQVRDRGLTGELFFGEGSRLTVL.

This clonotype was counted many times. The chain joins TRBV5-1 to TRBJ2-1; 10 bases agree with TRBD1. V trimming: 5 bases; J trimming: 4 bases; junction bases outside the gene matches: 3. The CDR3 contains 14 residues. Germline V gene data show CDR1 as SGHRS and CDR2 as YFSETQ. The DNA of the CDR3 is TGCGCCAGCAGGGGGGACAGGGGTTACAATGAGCAGTTCTTC. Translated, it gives CASRGDRGYNEQFF. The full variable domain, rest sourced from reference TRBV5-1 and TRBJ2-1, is KAGVTQTPRYLIKTRGQQVTLSCSPISGHRSVSWYQQTPGQGLQFLFEYFSETQRNKGNFPGRFSGRQFSNSRSEMNVSTLELGDSALYLCASRGDRGYNEQFFGPGTRLTVL.

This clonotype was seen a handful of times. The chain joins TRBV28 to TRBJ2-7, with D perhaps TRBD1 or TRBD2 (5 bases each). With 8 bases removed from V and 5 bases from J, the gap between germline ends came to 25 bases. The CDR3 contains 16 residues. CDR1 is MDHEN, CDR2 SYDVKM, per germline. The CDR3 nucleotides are TGTGCCAGCCGGGGCTTCCCATCCCTCAAAGGCGACGAGCAGTACGTC. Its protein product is CASRGFPSLKGDEQYV.

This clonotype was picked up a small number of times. The CDR3 region is CASSQGLAGDQETQYF. CDR3 nucleotides: TGTGCCAGCAGCCAAGGACTAGCGGGGGACCAAGAGACCCAGTACTTC. The chain recombines TRBV3-1 with TRBJ2-5; 12 nucleotides align to TRBD2. The CDR3 has 16 amino acids. The V and J ends lost 1 base and 0 bases, in that order; junction bases with no gene match: 0. Germline V gene data show CDR1 as LGHDT and CDR2 as YNNKEL (reference sequence).

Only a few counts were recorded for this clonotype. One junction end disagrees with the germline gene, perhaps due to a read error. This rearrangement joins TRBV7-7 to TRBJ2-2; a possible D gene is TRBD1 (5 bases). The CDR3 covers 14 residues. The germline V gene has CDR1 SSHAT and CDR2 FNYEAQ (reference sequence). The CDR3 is CASSLAEDNLELFF. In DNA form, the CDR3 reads TGTGCTAGCAGCTTAGCCGAGGACAACCTAGAGCTGTTTTTT.

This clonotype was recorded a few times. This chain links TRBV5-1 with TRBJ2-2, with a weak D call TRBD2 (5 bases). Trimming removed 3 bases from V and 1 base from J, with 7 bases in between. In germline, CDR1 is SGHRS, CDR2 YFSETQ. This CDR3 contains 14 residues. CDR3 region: CASSSEVNTGELFF. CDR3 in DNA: TGCGCCAGCAGCTCGGAGGTGAACACCGGGGAGCTGTTTTTT.

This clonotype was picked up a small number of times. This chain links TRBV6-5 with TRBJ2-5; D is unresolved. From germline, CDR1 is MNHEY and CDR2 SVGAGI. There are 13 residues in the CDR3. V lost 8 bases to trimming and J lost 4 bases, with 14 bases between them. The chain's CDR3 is CASGTNLGETQYF. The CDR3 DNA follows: TGTGCCAGCGGAACCAATTTGGGAGAGACCCAGTACTTC.

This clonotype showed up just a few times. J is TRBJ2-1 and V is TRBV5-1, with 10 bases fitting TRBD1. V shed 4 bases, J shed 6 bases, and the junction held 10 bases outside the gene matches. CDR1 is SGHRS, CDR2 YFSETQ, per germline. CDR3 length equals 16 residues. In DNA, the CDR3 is TGCGCCAGCAGCGATTGGGACAGGGGAACGCGCAATGAGCAGTTCTTC. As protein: CASSDWDRGTRNEQFF. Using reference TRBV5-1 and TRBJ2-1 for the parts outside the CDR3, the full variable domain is KAGVTQTPRYLIKTRGQQVTLSCSPISGHRSVSWYQQTPGQGLQFLFEYFSETQRNKGNFPGRFSGRQFSNSRSEMNVSTLELGDSALYLCASSDWDRGTRNEQFFGPGTRLTVL.

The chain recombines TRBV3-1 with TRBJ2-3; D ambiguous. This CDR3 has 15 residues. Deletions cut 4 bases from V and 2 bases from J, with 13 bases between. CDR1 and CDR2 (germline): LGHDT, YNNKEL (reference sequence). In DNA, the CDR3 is TGTGCCAGCAGCCCTGCCCGGCGGTTCACAGATACGCAGTATTTT. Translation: CASSPARRFTDTQYF.

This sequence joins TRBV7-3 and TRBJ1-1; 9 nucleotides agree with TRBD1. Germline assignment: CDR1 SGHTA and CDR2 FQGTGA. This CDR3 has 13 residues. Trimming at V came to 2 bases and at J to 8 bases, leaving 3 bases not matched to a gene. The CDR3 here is CASSLSGTGEAFF. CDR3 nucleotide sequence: TGTGCCAGCAGCTTATCTGGGACAGGGGAAGCTTTCTTT.

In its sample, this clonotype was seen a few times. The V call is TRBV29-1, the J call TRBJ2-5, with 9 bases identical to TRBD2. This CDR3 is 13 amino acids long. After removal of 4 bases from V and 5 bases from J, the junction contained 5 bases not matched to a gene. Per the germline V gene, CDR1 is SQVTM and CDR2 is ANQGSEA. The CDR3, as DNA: TGCAGCGTTGCAGCGGGGGGCGGGGAGACCCAGTACTTC. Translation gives CSVAAGGGETQYF. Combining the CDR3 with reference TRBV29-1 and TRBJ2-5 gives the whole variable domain SAVISQKPSRDICQRGTSLTIQCQVDSQVTMMFWYRQQPGQSLTLIATANQGSEATYESGFVIDKFPISRPNLTFSTLTVSNMSPEDSSIYLCSVAAGGGETQYFGPGTRLLVL.